The 9 T cell receptor beta chains given below trace back to one sample, sequenced in a study of blood T cell repertoires in COVID-19 (dated by TCRdb to 2018 to 2021). The receptor library was made with the immunoSEQ multiplex PCR assay. TCRdb took this table from immuneACCESS and kept in-frame rearrangements with V and J called. Such tables lack part of the clones; where checked against another copy, unresolved V genes explain under half of the gap, and the rest is unexplained. The sample table shows about 170,000 clones, and around four fifths are seen once. The top ten clones comprise around 19% of the sample. Sequenced material: peripheral blood. The receptor set was obtained from a woman aged 70 to 79 who had recovered from COVID-19.

The gene calls are TRBV5-1 and TRBJ1-1; the match to TRBD1 covers 8 bases. The CDR3 totals 14 residues. Germline V gene sequence: CDR1 SGHRS, CDR2 YFSETQ. The junction had 6 bases not matched to a gene; V was cut back by 3 bases and J by 5 bases. The CDR3 here is CASSSLQGGTEAFF. The CDR3 DNA is TGCGCCAGCAGCTCGCTACAGGGGGGGACTGAAGCTTTCTTT.

This sequence joins TRBV21-1 and TRBJ2-7; TRBD2, the D gene given by the table, was not confirmed from the DNA. TRBV21-1 is noted as a pseudogene. The CDR3 runs to 15 residues. Written as DNA, the CDR3 is TGTGCCAGCACTCCCCGGGGGGGCTCCTCCTACGAGCAGTACTTC. It yields the protein CASTPRGGSSYEQYF.

V and J are TRBV27 and TRBJ2-1; D remains unclear. V lost 2 bases to trimming and J lost 8 bases, with 13 bases between them. The CDR3 runs to 14 residues. CDR1 and CDR2 from the germline V gene are MNHEY and SMNVEV (reference sequence). The CDR3 is CASSLMQLRHEQFF. As DNA, the CDR3 is TGTGCCAGCAGTTTAATGCAATTGCGCCATGAGCAGTTCTTC.

V and J are TRBV5-1 and TRBJ1-1; the match to TRBD1 covers 8 bases. The CDR3 extends over 16 amino acids. CDR1 is SGHRS, CDR2 YFSETQ, per germline. Trimming removed 0 bases from V and 5 bases from J; junction bases left unmatched: 9. CDR3 amino acids: CASSLGPTGVGTEAFF. The CDR3, as DNA: TGCGCCAGCAGCTTGGGGCCGACAGGGGTGGGAACTGAAGCTTTCTTT.

A note on this clone: The sample holds other DNA sequences that translate to the same CDR3. The genes are TRBV6-4 and TRBJ2-5, with D unclear. CDR1 MRHNA and CDR2 SNTAGT come from the germline V gene. The CDR3 covers 12 residues. Trimming shortened V by 0 bases and J by 5 bases, and 4 bases separated the two germline ends. The CDR3 region has the DNA TGTGCCAGCAGTGACTCTCGGGAGACCCAGTACTTC. It yields the protein CASSDSRETQYF.

The chain carries TRBV28 and TRBJ2-7, with TRBD2 matching 7 bases. CDR3 length: 14 amino acids. CDR1 is MDHEN and CDR2 is SYDVKM in the germline V gene. V was clipped by 5 bases and J by 4 bases; unmatched bases: 8. The CDR3, as DNA: TGTGCCAGCAGTCCGGGAGGAGGCCTATACGAGCAGTACTTC. Amino acid sequence: CASSPGGGLYEQYF.

The chain combines TRBV29-1 with TRBJ2-7; a weak D match, TRBD2 (6 bases). This CDR3 contains 13 residues. CDR1 is SQVTM, CDR2 ANQGSEA, per germline. Trimming pared 6 bases from V and 4 bases from J, leaving 16 bases between. This CDR3 is CSVLALGGYEQYF. CDR3 in DNA: TGCAGCGTCCTGGCCCTGGGGGGATACGAGCAGTACTTC.

The V call is TRBV7-2, the J call TRBJ1-2, with TRBD1 matching 7 bases. The trim removed 7 bases at V and 7 bases at J, leaving 9 bases unmatched. Germline loops: CDR1 SGHTA, CDR2 FQGNSA. This CDR3 has 13 amino acids. CDR3 sequence: CASTLGPGGGYTF. DNA for the CDR3: TGTGCCAGCACCCTAGGCCCAGGGGGTGGCTACACCTTC.

This chain joins TRBV19 and TRBJ1-5; D may be TRBD1 (6 bases). Germline V gene sequence: CDR1 LNHDA, CDR2 SQIVND (reference sequence). Trimming removed 1 base from V and 2 bases from J, with 12 bases in between. This CDR3 is 16 amino acids long. The CDR3, as DNA: TGTGCCAGTAGTATAGGGGACAATCTGGGCAATCAGCCCCAGCATTTT. Its translation: CASSIGDNLGNQPQHF.